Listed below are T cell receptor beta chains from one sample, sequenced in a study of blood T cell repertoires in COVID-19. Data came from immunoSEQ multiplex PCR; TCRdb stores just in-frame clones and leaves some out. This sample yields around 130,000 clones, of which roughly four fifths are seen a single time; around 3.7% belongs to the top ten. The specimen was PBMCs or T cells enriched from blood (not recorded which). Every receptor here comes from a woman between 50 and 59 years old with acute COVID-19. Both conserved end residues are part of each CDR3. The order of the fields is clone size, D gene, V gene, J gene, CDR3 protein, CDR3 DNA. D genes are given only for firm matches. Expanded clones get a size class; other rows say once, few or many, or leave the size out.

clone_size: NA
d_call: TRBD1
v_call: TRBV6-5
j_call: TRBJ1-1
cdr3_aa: CASSTGTVLHTEAFF
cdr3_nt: TGTGCCAGCAGTACCGGGACAGTCCTACACACTGAAGCTTTCTTT

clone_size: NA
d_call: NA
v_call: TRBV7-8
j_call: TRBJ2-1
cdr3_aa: CASSPSHDEQFF
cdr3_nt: TGTGCCAGCAGCCCATCCCATGATGAGCAGTTCTTC

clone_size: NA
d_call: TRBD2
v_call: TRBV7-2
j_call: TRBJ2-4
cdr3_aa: CASSLVGGRAPDIQYF
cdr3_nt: TGTGCCAGCAGCTTAGTAGGCGGGAGGGCGCCGGACATTCAGTACTTC

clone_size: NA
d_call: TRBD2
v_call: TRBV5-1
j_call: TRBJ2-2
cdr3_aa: CASSLAGTSGTNTGELFF
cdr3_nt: TGCGCCAGCAGCTTGGCCGGGACTAGCGGGACAAACACCGGGGAGCTGTTTTTT

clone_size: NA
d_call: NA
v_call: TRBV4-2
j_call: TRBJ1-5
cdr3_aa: CASSQEWGGNVGQPQHF
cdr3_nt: TGTGCCAGCAGCCAAGAATGGGGGGGGAACGTCGGTCAGCCCCAGCATTTT

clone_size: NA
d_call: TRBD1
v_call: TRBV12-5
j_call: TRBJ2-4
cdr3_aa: CASGLTGGGNIQYF
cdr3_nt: TGTGCTAGTGGCCTCACAGGGGGCGGCAACATTCAGTACTTC

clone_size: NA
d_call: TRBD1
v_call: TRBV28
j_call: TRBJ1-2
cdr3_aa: CASRHSRPGGQARLYYGYTF
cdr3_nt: TGTGCCAGCAGACACTCCCGACCGGGGGGACAGGCGAGGCTTTACTATGGCTACACCTTC

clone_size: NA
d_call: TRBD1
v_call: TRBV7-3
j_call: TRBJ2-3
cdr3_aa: CASSPTGDVTDTQYF
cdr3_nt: TGTGCCAGCAGCCCTACAGGGGACGTGACAGATACGCAGTATTTT

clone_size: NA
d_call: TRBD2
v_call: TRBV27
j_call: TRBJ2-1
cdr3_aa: CASSSLAGGHNEQFF
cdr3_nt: TGTGCCAGCAGTTCCCTAGCGGGAGGTCACAATGAGCAGTTCTTC

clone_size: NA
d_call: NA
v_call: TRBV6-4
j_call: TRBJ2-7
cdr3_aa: CASSDSTGRGYEQYF
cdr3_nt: TGTGCCAGCAGTGACTCGACCGGGCGGGGCTACGAGCAGTACTTC

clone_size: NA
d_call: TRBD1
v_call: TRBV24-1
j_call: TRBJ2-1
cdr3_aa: CATSDLGQGDVDEQFF
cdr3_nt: TGTGCCACCAGTGATCTTGGACAGGGGGATGTGGATGAGCAGTTCTTC

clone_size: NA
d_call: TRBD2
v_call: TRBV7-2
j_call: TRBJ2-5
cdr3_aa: CASSLAGGRSGETQYF
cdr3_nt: TGTGCCAGCAGCTTAGCGGGCGGGAGGTCCGGGGAGACCCAGTACTTC

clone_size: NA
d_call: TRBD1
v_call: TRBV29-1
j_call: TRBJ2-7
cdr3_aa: CSVGTVTGVFDEQYF
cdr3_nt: TGCAGCGTGGGCACCGTGACAGGGGTTTTCGACGAGCAGTACTTC

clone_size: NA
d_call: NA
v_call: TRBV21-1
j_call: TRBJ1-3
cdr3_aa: CASSKEEEQKDGNTIYF
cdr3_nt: TGTGCCAGCAGCAAAGAGGAGGAACAGAAGGATGGAAACACCATATATTTT

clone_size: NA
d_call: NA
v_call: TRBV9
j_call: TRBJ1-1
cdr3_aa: CASQGTSNTEAFF
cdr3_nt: TGTGCCAGCCAGGGGACATCCAACACTGAAGCTTTCTTT

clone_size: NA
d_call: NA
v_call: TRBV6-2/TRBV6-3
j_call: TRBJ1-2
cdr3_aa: CASSYSGPVGQPNYGYTF
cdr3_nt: TGTGCCAGCAGTTACTCAGGGCCGGTTGGACAGCCAAACTATGGCTACACCTTC

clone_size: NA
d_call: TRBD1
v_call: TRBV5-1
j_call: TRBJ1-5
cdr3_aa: CASSQGQGPNQPQHF
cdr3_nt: TGCGCCAGCAGCCAGGGACAGGGGCCCAATCAGCCCCAGCATTTT

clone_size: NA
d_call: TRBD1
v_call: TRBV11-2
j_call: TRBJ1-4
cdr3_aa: CASSLQTGGTNEKLFF
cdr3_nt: TGTGCCAGCAGCTTACAGACAGGGGGCACTAATGAAAAACTGTTTTTT

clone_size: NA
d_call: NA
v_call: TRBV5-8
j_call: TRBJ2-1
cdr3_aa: CASTLVRVSYNEQFF
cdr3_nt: TGTGCCAGCACGCTGGTGAGGGTCTCCTACAATGAGCAGTTCTTC

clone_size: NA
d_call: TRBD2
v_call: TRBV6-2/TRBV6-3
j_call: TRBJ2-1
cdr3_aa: CASSSLAGGVQFF
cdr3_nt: TGTGCCAGCAGTTCTCTGGCGGGAGGTGTGCAGTTCTTC

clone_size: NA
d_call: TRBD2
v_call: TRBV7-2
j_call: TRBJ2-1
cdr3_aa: CASVTSGRALISYNEQFF
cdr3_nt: TGTGCCAGTGTGACTAGCGGGAGGGCCCTGATCTCCTACAATGAGCAGTTCTTC

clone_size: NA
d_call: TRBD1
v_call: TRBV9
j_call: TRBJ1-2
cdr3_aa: CASSSGQGVVSGYTF
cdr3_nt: TGTGCCAGCAGCTCAGGACAGGGGGTAGTCAGTGGCTACACCTTC

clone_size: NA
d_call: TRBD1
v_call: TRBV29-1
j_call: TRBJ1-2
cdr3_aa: CSAGGAGTGGSVGYTF
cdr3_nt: TGCAGCGCCGGGGGCGCCGGGACAGGGGGTTCGGTTGGCTACACCTTC

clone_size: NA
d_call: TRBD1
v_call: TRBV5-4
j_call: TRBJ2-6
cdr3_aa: CASSLLQGAGGANVLTF
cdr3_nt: TGTGCCAGCAGCCTACTACAGGGGGCGGGTGGGGCCAACGTCCTGACTTTC

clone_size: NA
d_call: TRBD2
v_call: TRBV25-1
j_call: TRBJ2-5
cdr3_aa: CASSLLAGGGETQYF
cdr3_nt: TGTGCCAGCAGCCTGCTAGCGGGAGGGGGAGAGACCCAGTACTTC

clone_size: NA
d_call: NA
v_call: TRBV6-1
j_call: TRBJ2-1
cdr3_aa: CASSESVGVRRNEQFF
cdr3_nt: TGTGCCAGCAGTGAATCAGTCGGGGTACGAAGAAATGAGCAGTTCTTC

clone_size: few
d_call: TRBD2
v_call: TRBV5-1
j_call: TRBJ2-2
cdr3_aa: CASSRTSRAGELFF
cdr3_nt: TGCGCCAGCAGTCGGACTAGTAGGGCCGGGGAGCTGTTTTTT

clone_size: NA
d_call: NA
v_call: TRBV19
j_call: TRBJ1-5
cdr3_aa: CASSLGGVTGNQPQHF
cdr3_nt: TGTGCCAGTAGTCTCGGAGGGGTGACAGGCAATCAGCCCCAGCATTTT

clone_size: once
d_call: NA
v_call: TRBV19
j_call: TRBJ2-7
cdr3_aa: CASSMGGAYEQYF
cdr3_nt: TGTGCCAGTAGTATGGGTGGAGCCTACGAGCAGTACTTC

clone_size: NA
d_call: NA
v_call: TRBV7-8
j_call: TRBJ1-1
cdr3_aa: CASSLGLGGRRVPEAFF
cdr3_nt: TGTGCCAGCAGCTTAGGCCTGGGGGGGCGGAGGGTCCCTGAAGCTTTCTTT

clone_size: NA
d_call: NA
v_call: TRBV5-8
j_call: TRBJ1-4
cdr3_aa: CARQAGDDTEKLFF
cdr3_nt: TGTGCCAGGCAGGCAGGGGATGATACTGAAAAACTGTTTTTT

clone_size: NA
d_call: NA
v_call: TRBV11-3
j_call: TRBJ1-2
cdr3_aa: CASSFSGQRNYGYTF
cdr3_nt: TGTGCCAGCAGCTTTTCCGGACAGAGGAACTATGGCTACACCTTC

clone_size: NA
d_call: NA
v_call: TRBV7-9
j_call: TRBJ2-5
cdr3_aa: CASSYEAGRIRGETQYF
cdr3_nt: TGTGCCAGCAGCTACGAAGCCGGACGCATCCGGGGGGAGACCCAGTACTTC

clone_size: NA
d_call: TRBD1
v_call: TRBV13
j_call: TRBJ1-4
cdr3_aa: CASSLGGRGEKLFF
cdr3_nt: TGTGCCAGCAGCTTAGGAGGCAGGGGGGAAAAACTGTTTTTT

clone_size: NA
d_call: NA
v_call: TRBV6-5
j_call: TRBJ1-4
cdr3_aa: CASKTDTTNEKLFF
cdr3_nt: TGTGCCAGCAAGACAGACACAACTAATGAAAAACTGTTTTTT

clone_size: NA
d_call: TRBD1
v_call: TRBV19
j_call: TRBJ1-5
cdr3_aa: CASRRTGNNQPQHF
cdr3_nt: TGTGCCAGTAGAAGGACAGGGAACAATCAGCCCCAGCATTTT